This T cell receptor beta chain was captured in a study of PD-L1 blockade in urothelial cancer. On the study more broadly: Of roughly 31 patients, about 24 were males with bladder-origin urothelial cancer. There were a median of about 140,000 T cells in blood samples. Once treatment had started, blood was analyzed at 3 weeks (second dose) and again at 6 weeks.

Measured with immunoSEQ multiplex PCR; TCRdb has only the in-frame clones, and not every one. The profile covers roughly 84,000 clones, with over 80% appearing a single time and over 7.5% taken by the ten largest. Germline V gives CDR1 SGHRS, CDR2 YFSETQ. CDR3 length equals 14 residues. The J segment lost 8 bases and the V segment lost 0 bases, leaving 3 bases of the junction unmatched. This chain uses TRBV5-1 with TRBJ2-4, with TRBD2 matching 9 bases. Sequenced here: PBMCs, sampled around atezolizumab (anti-PD-L1) treatment. The source is a man in his 70s with urothelial cancer. As DNA, the CDR3 is TGCGCCAGCAGCTTGGGGGCGGGGGGGGACATTCAGTACTTC. It encodes CASSLGAGGDIQYF.